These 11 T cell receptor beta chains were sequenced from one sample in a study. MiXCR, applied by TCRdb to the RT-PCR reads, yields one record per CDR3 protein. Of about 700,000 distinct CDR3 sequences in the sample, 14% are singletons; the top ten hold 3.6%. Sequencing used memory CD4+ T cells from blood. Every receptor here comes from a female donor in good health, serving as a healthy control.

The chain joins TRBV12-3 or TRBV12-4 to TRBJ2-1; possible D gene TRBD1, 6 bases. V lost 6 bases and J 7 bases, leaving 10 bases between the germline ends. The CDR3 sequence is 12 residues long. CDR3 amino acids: CASRRDINEQFF. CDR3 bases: TGTGCCAGCAGAAGGGACATAAATGAGCAGTTCTTC.

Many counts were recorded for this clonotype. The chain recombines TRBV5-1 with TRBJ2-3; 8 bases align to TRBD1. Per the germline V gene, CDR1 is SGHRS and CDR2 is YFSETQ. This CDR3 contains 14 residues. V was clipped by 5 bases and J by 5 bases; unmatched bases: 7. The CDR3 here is CASRQGAREDTQYF. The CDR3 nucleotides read TGCGCCAGCAGGCAGGGGGCGAGGGAAGATACGCAGTATTTT. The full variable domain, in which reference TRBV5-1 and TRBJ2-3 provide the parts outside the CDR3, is KAGVTQTPRYLIKTRGQQVTLSCSPISGHRSVSWYQQTPGQGLQFLFEYFSETQRNKGNFPGRFSGRQFSNSRSEMNVSTLELGDSALYLCASRQGAREDTQYFGPGTRLTVL.

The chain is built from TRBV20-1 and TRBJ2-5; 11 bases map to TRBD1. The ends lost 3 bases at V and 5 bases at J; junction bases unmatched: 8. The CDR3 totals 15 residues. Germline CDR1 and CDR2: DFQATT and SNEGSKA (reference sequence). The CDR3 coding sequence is TGCAGTGCTAGCCCGCAGGGACAGGGGGGGGAGACCCAGTACTTC. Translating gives CSASPQGQGGETQYF.

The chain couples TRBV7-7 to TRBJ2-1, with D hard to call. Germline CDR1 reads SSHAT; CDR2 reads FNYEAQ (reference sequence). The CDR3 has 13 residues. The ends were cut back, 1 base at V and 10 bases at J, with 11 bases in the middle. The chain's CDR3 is CASSLGASQEQFF. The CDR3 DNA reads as TGTGCCAGCAGCTTAGGTGCTAGTCAGGAGCAGTTCTTC. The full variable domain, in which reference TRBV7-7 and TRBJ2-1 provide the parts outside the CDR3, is GAGVSQSPRYKVTKRGQDVTLRCDPISSHATLYWYQQALGQGPEFLTYFNYEAQPDKSGLPSDRFSAERPEGSISTLTIQRTEQRDSAMYRCASSLGASQEQFFGPGTRLTVL.

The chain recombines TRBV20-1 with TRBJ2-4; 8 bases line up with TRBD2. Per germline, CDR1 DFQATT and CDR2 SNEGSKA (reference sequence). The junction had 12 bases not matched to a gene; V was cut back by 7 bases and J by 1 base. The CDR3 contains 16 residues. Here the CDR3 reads CSVRRGAGGAKNIQYF. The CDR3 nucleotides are TGCAGTGTTAGGCGGGGGGCCGGCGGGGCCAAAAACATTCAGTACTTC.

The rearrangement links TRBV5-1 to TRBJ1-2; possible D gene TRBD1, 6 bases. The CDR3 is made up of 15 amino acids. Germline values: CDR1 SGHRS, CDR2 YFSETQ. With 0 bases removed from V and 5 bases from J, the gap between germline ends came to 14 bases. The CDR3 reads CASSLARTASYGYTF. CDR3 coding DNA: TGCGCCAGCAGCTTGGCTCGGACAGCTTCATATGGCTACACCTTC.

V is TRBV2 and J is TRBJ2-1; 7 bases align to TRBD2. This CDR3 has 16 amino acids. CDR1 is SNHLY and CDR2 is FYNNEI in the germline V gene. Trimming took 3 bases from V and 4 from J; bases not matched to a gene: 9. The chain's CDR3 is CASSEEASGQYNEQFF. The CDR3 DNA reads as TGTGCCAGCAGTGAGGAGGCTAGCGGACAATACAATGAGCAGTTCTTC.

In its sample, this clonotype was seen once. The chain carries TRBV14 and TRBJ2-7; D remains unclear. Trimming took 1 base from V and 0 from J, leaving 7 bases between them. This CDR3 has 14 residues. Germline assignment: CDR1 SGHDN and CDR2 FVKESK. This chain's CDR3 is CASSQVFTSYEQYF. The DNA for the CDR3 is TGTGCCAGCAGCCAAGTCTTCACCTCCTACGAGCAGTACTTC.

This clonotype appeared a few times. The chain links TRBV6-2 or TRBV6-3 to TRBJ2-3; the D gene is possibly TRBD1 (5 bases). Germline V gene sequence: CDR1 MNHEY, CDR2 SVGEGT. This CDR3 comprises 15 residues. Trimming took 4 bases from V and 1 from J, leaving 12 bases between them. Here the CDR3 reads CASSSLGDGTDTQYF. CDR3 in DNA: TGTGCCAGCAGTTCGCTAGGGGATGGCACAGATACGCAGTATTTT.

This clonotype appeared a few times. The CDR3 reads CSVGFSGQPQHF. Here the CDR3 DNA reads TGCAGCGTTGGTTTTTCGGGTCAGCCCCAGCATTTT. The rearrangement uses TRBV29-1 and TRBJ1-5; D uncertain. V was cut by 4 bases and J by 6 bases, with 10 bases left in between. The CDR3 covers 12 residues. CDR1 and CDR2 (germline): SQVTM, ANQGSEA.

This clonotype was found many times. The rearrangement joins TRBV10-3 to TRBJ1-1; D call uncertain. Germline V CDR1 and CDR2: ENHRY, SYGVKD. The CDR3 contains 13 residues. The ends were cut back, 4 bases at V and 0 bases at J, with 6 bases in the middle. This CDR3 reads CAISASMNTEAFF. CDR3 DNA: TGTGCCATCAGTGCCTCTATGAACACTGAAGCTTTCTTT.